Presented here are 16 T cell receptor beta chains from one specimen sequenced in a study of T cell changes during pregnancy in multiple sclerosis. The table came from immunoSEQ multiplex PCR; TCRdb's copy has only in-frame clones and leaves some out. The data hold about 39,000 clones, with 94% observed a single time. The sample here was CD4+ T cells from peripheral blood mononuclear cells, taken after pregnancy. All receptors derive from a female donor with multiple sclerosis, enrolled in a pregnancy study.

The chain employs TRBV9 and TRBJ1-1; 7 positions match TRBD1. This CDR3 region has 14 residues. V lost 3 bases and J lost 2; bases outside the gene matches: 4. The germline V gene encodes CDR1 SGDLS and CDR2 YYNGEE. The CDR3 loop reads CASSAGTANTEAFF. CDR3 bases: TGTGCCAGCAGCGCCGGGACAGCTAACACTGAAGCTTTCTTT.

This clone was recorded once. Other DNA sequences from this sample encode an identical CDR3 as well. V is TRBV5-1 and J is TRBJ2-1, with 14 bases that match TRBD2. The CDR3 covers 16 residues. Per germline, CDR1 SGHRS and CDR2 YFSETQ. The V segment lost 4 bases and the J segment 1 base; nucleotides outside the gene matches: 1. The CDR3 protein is CASSGTSGGSYNEQFF. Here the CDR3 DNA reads TGCGCCAGCAGCGGGACTAGCGGGGGATCCTACAATGAGCAGTTCTTC.

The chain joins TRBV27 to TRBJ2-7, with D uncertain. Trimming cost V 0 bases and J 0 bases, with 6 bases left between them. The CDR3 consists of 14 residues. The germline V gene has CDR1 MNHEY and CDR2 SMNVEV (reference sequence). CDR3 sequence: CASSLSPSSYEQYF. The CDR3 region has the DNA TGTGCCAGCAGTTTATCCCCTAGCTCCTACGAGCAGTACTTC.

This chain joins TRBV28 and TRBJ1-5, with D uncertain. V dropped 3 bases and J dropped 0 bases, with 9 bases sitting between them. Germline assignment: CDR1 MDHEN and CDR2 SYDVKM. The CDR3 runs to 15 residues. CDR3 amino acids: CASSLGAYSNQPQHF. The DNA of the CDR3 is TGTGCCAGCAGTTTGGGCGCATATAGCAATCAGCCCCAGCATTTT.

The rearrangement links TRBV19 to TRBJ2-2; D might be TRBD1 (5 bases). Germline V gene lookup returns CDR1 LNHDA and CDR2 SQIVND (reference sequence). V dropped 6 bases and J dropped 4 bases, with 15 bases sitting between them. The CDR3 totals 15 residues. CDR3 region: CASSPPNRRTGELFF. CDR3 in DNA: TGTGCCAGTAGCCCGCCCAACAGGCGCACCGGGGAGCTGTTTTTT.

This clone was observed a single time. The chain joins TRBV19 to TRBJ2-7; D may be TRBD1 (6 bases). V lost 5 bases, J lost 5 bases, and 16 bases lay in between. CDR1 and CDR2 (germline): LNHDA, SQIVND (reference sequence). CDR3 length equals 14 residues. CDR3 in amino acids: CASSPPTGPNEQYF. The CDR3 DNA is TGTGCCAGTAGTCCACCGACAGGCCCCAACGAGCAGTACTTC.

The CDR3 region has the DNA TGTGCCTGGAGTGGGCAGGGGGACGCCTCACCCCTCCACTTT. Its translation: CAWSGQGDASPLHF. The genes are TRBV30 and TRBJ1-6, with 7 bases identical to TRBD1. The V and J ends lost 1 base and 10 bases, in that order; junction bases with no gene match: 7. Germline V gives CDR1 GTSNPN, CDR2 SVGIG (reference sequence). This CDR3 is 14 amino acids long.

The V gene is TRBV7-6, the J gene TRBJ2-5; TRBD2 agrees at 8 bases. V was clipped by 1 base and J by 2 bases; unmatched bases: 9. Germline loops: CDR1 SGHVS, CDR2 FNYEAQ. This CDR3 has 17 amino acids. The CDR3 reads CASSLVPGLGDQETQYF. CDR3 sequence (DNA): TGTGCCAGCAGCTTAGTTCCGGGACTAGGGGATCAAGAGACCCAGTACTTC.

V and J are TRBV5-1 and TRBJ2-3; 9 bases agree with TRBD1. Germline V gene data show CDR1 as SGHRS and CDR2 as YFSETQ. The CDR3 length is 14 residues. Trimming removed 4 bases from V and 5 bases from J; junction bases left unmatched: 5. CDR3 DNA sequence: TGCGCCAGCAGCGAACAGGGGGCAAGAGATACGCAGTATTTT. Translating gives CASSEQGARDTQYF.

The CDR3 sequence: CASSLAGGEDTQYF. The CDR3, as DNA: TGTGCCAGCAGCTTGGCCGGGGGGGAAGATACGCAGTATTTT. The chain uses TRBV5-4 and TRBJ2-3; 8 bases line up with TRBD2. Germline V gives CDR1 SGHNT, CDR2 YYREEE (reference sequence). CDR3 size: 14 residues. V was pared by 0 bases and J by 5 bases, with 2 bases of the junction left unmatched.

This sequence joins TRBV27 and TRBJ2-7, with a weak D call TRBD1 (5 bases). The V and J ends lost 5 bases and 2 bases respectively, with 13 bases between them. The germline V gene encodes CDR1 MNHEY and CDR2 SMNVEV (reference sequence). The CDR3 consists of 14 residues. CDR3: CASSTVGVPYEQYF. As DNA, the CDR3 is TGTGCCAGCAGTACCGTAGGGGTGCCCTACGAGCAGTACTTC.

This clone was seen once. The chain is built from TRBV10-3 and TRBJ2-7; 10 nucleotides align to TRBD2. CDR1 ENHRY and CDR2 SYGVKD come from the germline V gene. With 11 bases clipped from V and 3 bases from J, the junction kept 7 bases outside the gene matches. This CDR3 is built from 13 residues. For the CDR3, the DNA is TGTGCCGCCACCGCTAGCGGGGGCTACGAGCAGTACTTC. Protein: CAATASGGYEQYF.

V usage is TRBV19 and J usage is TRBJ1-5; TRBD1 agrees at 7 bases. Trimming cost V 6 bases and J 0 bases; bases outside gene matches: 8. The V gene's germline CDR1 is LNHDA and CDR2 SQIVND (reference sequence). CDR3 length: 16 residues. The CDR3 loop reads CASRRDSTHSNQPQHF. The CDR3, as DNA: TGTGCCAGTAGACGGGACAGCACACATAGCAATCAGCCCCAGCATTTT.

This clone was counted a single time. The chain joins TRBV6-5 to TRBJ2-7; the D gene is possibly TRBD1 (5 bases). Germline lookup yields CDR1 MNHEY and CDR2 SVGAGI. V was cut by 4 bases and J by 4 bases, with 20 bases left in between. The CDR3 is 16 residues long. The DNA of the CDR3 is TGTGCCAGCAGTTCCTGGGTTAAAGGGGCGAAGTACGAGCAGTACTTC. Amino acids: CASSSWVKGAKYEQYF.

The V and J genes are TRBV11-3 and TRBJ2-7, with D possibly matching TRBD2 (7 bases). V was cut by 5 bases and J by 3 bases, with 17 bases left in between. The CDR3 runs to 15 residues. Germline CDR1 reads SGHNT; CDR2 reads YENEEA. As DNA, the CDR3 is TGTGCCAGCAGCATAAGGGGGGGGGCGGGCTACGAGCAGTACTTC. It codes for CASSIRGGAGYEQYF.

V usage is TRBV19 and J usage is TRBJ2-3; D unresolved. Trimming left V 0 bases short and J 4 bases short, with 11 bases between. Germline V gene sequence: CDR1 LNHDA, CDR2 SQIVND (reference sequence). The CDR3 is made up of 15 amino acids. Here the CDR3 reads CASSIDRVSSDTQYF. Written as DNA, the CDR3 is TGTGCCAGTAGTATAGATCGGGTTAGTTCAGATACGCAGTATTTT.